Below, 5 T cell receptor beta chains from the same sample are listed, as sequenced in a study of low-dose radiotherapy and immunotherapy resistance in tumors. Time point here: before trial treatment. Gene-specific TRAV and TRBV primers were used for first-strand cDNA, covering alpha and beta chains. TCR amplification used about 18 PCR cycles, a constant-region primer and a V-primer adapter. TCRdb re-derived calls from the reads in MiXCR, one entry per CDR3 protein. The table has 35,000 to 50,000 distinct CDR3 sequences, about 28% seen once. Sequences were derived from PBMCs, sampled before treatment. The receptors come from a male donor with gallbladder cancer.

This rearrangement joins TRBV9 to TRBJ2-5; tentatively, D is TRBD2 (6 bases). The ends were cut back, 3 bases at V and 5 bases at J, with 14 bases in the middle. Germline CDR1 reads SGDLS; CDR2 reads YYNGEE. The CDR3 runs 14 residues. As DNA, the CDR3 is TGTGCCAGCAGCGCTCCAGCGCGGGGTGAGACCCAGTACTTC. Its translation is CASSAPARGETQYF.

Concerning this clonotype itself: The junction differs from germline at one of its ends, possibly a read error. The J gene is TRBJ2-4, the V gene TRBV5-6; D is undetermined. Per the germline V gene, CDR1 is SGHDT and CDR2 is YYEEEE. The CDR3 length is 16 residues. This CDR3 is CTSSAGPVGAKNIQYF. The DNA for the CDR3 is TGTACCAGCAGCGCCGGGCCAGTAGGAGCCAAAAACATTCAGTACTTC.

In the case of this clonotype: With only one base between it and a far larger clone, this is likely a read error. The rearrangement links TRBV7-9 to TRBJ1-2, with D tentatively TRBD1 (6 bases). Germline assignment: CDR1 SEHNR and CDR2 FQNEAQ (reference sequence). Trimming took off 2 bases at V and 3 bases at J, with 22 bases between the two ends. CDR3 length: 18 amino acids. The CDR3 nucleotides are TGTGCCAGCAGCTTACGGGGCGGTGGGGACAAGGGAGACTATGGCTACACCTTC. The encoded protein is CASSLRGGGDKGDYGYTF.

In this sample, this clonotype turned up once. This likely traces to a read error, being one base from a far larger clone. The chain joins TRBV11-2 to TRBJ2-7; D gene unclear. The V end was cut by 2 bases, the J end by 7 bases, with 15 bases between. The germline V gene has CDR1 SGHAT and CDR2 FQNNGV. The CDR3 extends over 14 amino acids. CDR3 amino acids: CASSLLSVYNEQYF. CDR3 coding DNA: TGTGCCAGCAGCTTATTATCGGTCTACAATGAGCAGTACTTC.

This chain joins TRBV12-3 or TRBV12-4 and TRBJ2-2, with 10 bases that match TRBD2. Trimming cost V 2 bases and J 3 bases; bases outside gene matches: 6. The CDR3 loop spans 17 amino acids. The chain's CDR3 is CASSLSSSGGHTGELFF. The CDR3 nucleotides read TGTGCCAGCAGTTTAAGCTCTAGCGGGGGTCACACCGGGGAGCTGTTTTTT.